The entry that follows covers one T cell receptor beta chain sequence. This specimen belongs to a study of blood T cell repertoires in COVID-19. Study context: From T cells, B-cell-depleted T cells, or PBMCs came the material, which was cDNA or gDNA.

Everyone who took part was 18 to 89 years old, and they came from 20 to 25 US areas. Assignments of participants to cohorts depended upon their own reported clinical history. V gave up 4 bases and J gave up 2 bases, with 11 bases separating them. Per germline, CDR1 SEHNR and CDR2 FQNEAQ (reference sequence). There are 14 residues in the CDR3. The authors' processing: Amplification of reference gene primers was used by the study to estimate nucleated cell counts. TCRdb keeps only in-frame clones here, not all; method: immunoSEQ multiplex PCR. V, J and clone size were drawn from that table, and D and trimming were deduced from the DNA. This sample has approximately 200,000 clones; approximately 86% occur once, and the top ten carry approximately 4%.

The sample comprised PBMCs or T cells enriched from blood (not recorded which). This chain links TRBV7-9 with TRBJ1-2, with D hard to call. This clonotype was obtained from a woman aged 25 to 39 who had been exposed to COVID-19. The chain's CDR3 is CASSSAGGNYGYTF. As DNA, the CDR3 is TGTGCCAGCAGCTCTGCTGGCGGGAACTATGGCTACACCTTC. Filled out from reference TRBV7-9 and TRBJ1-2, the complete variable domain reads DTGVSQNPRHKITKRGQNVTFRCDPISEHNRLYWYRQTLGQGPEFLTYFQNEAQLEKSRLLSDRFSAERPKGSFSTLEIQRTEQGDSAMYLCASSSAGGNYGYTFGSGTRLTVV.